This T cell receptor (beta chain) stems from a study of molecular identifiers for immune sequencing clone quantification. CDR3 length: 14 amino acids. Germline V lookup: CDR1 MNHEY, CDR2 SMNVEV (reference sequence). V lost 3 bases and J 0 bases, leaving 8 bases between the germline ends. TCRdb fed the PCR reads into MiXCR, producing one record per CDR3 protein. Of about 40,000 distinct CDR3 sequences in the sample, around a sixth are singletons; the top ten hold roughly 6.9%. This clonotype was recorded at least ten times. The chain employs TRBV27 and TRBJ1-2, with D perhaps matching TRBD1 (5 bases). This receptor was obtained from a human donor in good health. Some libraries in this study had Jurkat cell RNA spiked in. Sequencing used naive CD8+ T cells from blood, with Jurkat cell RNA spiked in. Sample subset: FACS-sorted CD8+CD4-CCR7+CD45RA+ naive T cells. The CDR3 here is CASSFRATNYGYTF. Here the CDR3 DNA reads TGTGCCAGCAGTTTCAGGGCCACTAACTATGGCTACACCTTC.